The T cell receptor beta chain described here comes from a study of T cell responses to AZD1222 COVID-19 vaccine. Sequencing used immunoSEQ multiplex PCR; TCRdb keeps in-frame clones, though not all of them. The sample lists about 74,000 clones; approximately 90% were seen once. V lost 1 base to trimming and J lost 5 bases, with 20 bases between them. Germline CDR1 is SGHVS and CDR2 is FQNEAQ. This CDR3 comprises 17 residues. Material: peripheral blood, obtained 28 days after the second AZD1222 dose. This TCR came from an adult who received the AZD1222 COVID-19 vaccine. The J gene is TRBJ1-1, the V gene TRBV7-8; perhaps TRBD1 as D (5 bases). CDR3 nucleotide sequence: TGTGCCAGCAGCTTAGTCGGGGGTATTGGGTTGAGGACTGAAGCTTTCTTT. Amino acid sequence: CASSLVGGIGLRTEAFF.